A single sample gave rise to the 14 T cell receptor beta chains below, sequenced in a study of regulatory T cells in long-lasting Graves disease. The sample's time point: persistent/refractory GD, antithyroid drugs over 5 years with positive TRAb. The TCR library was made from RNA extracted from PBMCs. The authors built TCR beta libraries using iRepertoire HTBI primers and Arm-PCR of CDR3 regions. MiXCR, applied by TCRdb to the multiplex PCR reads, yields one record per CDR3 protein. The table includes around 340,000 distinct CDR3 sequences, less than 20% detected once. The sequences come from peripheral blood mononuclear cells (PBMCs), collected when the disease was refractory, from a patient treated with antithyroid drugs. The receptors shown here come from a female donor with Graves disease.

Ten or more counts support this clonotype. The CDR3, as DNA: TGCAGTGCTAGGCACGGGACAGGAGGAAACACTGAAGCTTTCTTT. Protein sequence: CSARHGTGGNTEAFF. The chain employs TRBV20-1 and TRBJ1-1; 8 bases map to TRBD1. CDR3 length equals 15 residues. CDR1 and CDR2 (germline): DFQATT, SNEGSKA (reference sequence). V shed 3 bases, J shed 2 bases, and the junction held 8 bases outside the gene matches.

The rearrangement joins TRBV11-2 to TRBJ2-5; D is possibly TRBD2 (6 bases). TRBJ2-1 matches the DNA end more closely, so the J call is doubtful. Germline CDR1 reads SGHAT; CDR2 reads FQNNGV. CDR3 length: 12 amino acids. The CDR3 DNA follows: TGTGCCAGCAGCTTAGTACTAGCAGAGCAGTTCTTC. It yields the protein CASSLVLAEQFF.

This clonotype was seen many times. This chain joins TRBV5-1 and TRBJ2-7; 12 nucleotides match TRBD1. CDR1 and CDR2 from the germline V gene are SGHRS and YFSETQ. The V segment lost 4 bases and the J segment 2 bases; nucleotides outside the gene matches: 1. The CDR3 consists of 14 residues. DNA for the CDR3: TGCGCCAGCAGCGGGGACAGGGGGCCCTACGAGCAGTACTTC. This encodes CASSGDRGPYEQYF.

This clonotype showed up many times. This sequence joins TRBV6-1 and TRBJ1-2; TRBD1 agrees at 9 bases. CDR3 length equals 15 residues. Germline V gene lookup returns CDR1 MNHNS and CDR2 SASEGT. V dropped 0 bases and J dropped 2; count of bases not matched to a gene: 1. The CDR3 spells CASSEAGTGNYGYTF. The CDR3 bases are TGTGCCAGCAGTGAAGCCGGGACAGGGAACTATGGCTACACCTTC.

This clonotype was counted many times. This chain joins TRBV24-1 and TRBJ1-5; 7 nucleotides match TRBD1. This CDR3 is built from 14 residues. The germline CDR1 and CDR2 sequences are KGHDR and SFDVKD. V was clipped by 4 bases and J by 6 bases; unmatched bases: 5. Written as DNA, the CDR3 is TGTGCCACCAGTGACAGGGGGTGGGCTCAGCCCCAGCATTTT. Its translation: CATSDRGWAQPQHF.

There are a few counts of this clonotype. One base away lies a much larger clone, so this may be a sequencing read error. The rearrangement joins TRBV7-8 to TRBJ1-4; 8 bases line up with TRBD1. The CDR3 has 16 amino acids. The germline V gene encodes CDR1 SGHVS and CDR2 FQNEAQ. The trim removed 3 bases at V and 8 bases at J, leaving 11 bases unmatched. CDR3 region: CASSFGQGVGGEKLFF. The CDR3 DNA sequence: TGTGCCAGCAGCTTCGGACAGGGAGTCGGTGGCGAAAAACTGTTTTTT.

J is TRBJ1-4 and V is TRBV9; D gene uncertain. The V end was cut by 3 bases, the J end by 3 bases, with 9 bases between. The CDR3 runs to 14 residues. The germline V gene encodes CDR1 SGDLS and CDR2 YYNGEE. CDR3 residues: CASSGGNSNEKLFF. In DNA, the CDR3 is TGTGCCAGCAGCGGCGGGAATTCTAATGAAAAACTGTTTTTT. The full variable domain, completed using reference TRBV9 and TRBJ1-4, is DSGVTQTPKHLITATGQRVTLRCSPRSGDLSVYWYQQSLDQGLQFLIQYYNGEERAKGNILERFSAQQFPDLHSELNLSSLELGDSALYFCASSGGNSNEKLFFGSGTQLSVL.

This clonotype has ten or more counts. The rearrangement joins TRBV20-1 to TRBJ1-5; D might be TRBD1 (5 bases). The V gene's germline CDR1 is DFQATT and CDR2 SNEGSKA (reference sequence). The CDR3 loop spans 15 amino acids. Trimming removed 6 bases at V and 6 bases at J, with 21 bases between. CDR3 sequence: CSAGRAGPRSQPQHF. Here the CDR3 DNA reads TGCAGTGCAGGGCGGGCAGGGCCCCGATCTCAGCCCCAGCATTTT.

This clonotype showed up just a few times. V gene TRBV11-3 combines with J gene TRBJ2-3; D is undetermined. V shed 3 bases and J shed 2 bases, with 12 bases lying between them. The CDR3 is 15 residues long. From germline, CDR1 is SGHNT and CDR2 YENEEA. The DNA for the CDR3 is TGTGCCAGCAGCTTTTTCGGCGGAACCACAGATACGCAGTATTTT. It specifies CASSFFGGTTDTQYF.

This clonotype was counted ten times or more. The rearrangement uses TRBV7-2 and TRBJ2-5; TRBD1 matches 7 bases. The CDR3 length is 14 residues. Trimming cost V 3 bases and J 5 bases; bases outside gene matches: 6. Germline V gene lookup returns CDR1 SGHTA and CDR2 FQGNSA. In nucleotides, the CDR3 is TGTGCCAGCAGCTTGACAGGGTTGGGGGAGACCCAGTACTTC. The encoded protein is CASSLTGLGETQYF. The whole variable domain, filled in from reference TRBV7-2 and TRBJ2-5, reads GAGVSQSPSNKVTEKGKDVELRCDPISGHTALYWYRQSLGQGLEFLIYFQGNSAPDKSGLPSDRFSAERTGGSVSTLTIQRTQQEDSAVYLCASSLTGLGETQYFGPGTRLLVL.

This clonotype appeared a few times. V gene TRBV2 combines with J gene TRBJ2-7; tentatively, D is TRBD1 (6 bases). The CDR3 is made up of 16 amino acids. Between the trimmed V and J ends, which lost 7 bases and 2 bases, there was a span of 21 bases. From germline, CDR1 is SNHLY and CDR2 FYNNEI. CDR3 sequence: CASKPSTPGVPYEQYF. As DNA, the CDR3 is TGTGCCAGCAAGCCCAGTACTCCAGGGGTTCCCTACGAGCAGTACTTC.

This clonotype appeared a few times. The chain employs TRBV2 and TRBJ2-1, with TRBD2 matching 7 bases. The CDR3 has 15 residues. J lost 4 bases, V lost 6 bases, and 9 bases had no gene match. The germline CDR1 and CDR2 sequences are SNHLY and FYNNEI. The CDR3 spells CASSSLGGRYNEQFF. In DNA, the CDR3 is TGTGCCAGCAGCTCCCTGGGGGGGAGGTACAATGAGCAGTTCTTC.

The V call is TRBV20-1, the J call TRBJ1-2; 9 positions agree with TRBD1. CDR1 DFQATT and CDR2 SNEGSKA come from the germline V gene (reference sequence). V gave up 5 bases and J gave up 3 bases; unmatched junction bases: 4. CDR3 length equals 13 residues. The CDR3 spells CSAGTGKDYGYTF. The CDR3 bases are TGCAGTGCTGGGACAGGGAAAGACTATGGCTACACCTTC.

This chain joins TRBV6-2 or TRBV6-3 and TRBJ1-6; 7 nucleotides line up with TRBD1. The junction had 13 bases not matched to a gene; V was cut back by 0 bases and J by 17 bases. The CDR3 length is 15 residues. Germline assignment: CDR1 MNHEY and CDR2 SVGEGT. CDR3 residues: CASSYSTGDNSPFHF. DNA for the CDR3: TGTGCCAGCAGTTACTCAACAGGGGATAATTCGCCCTTCCACTTT.